The 20 T cell receptor beta chains reported below all come from one sample, sequenced in a study of T cell responses to AZD1222 COVID-19 vaccine. Only in-frame clones appear in the TCRdb table, and some are missing; sequencing was by immunoSEQ multiplex PCR. The sample shows 100,000 to 150,000 clones, 90% of them seen only once. The sample here was peripheral blood, taken on day 0 of MenACWY control vaccination. The receptors come from an adult in good health.

This sequence joins TRBV5-1 and TRBJ2-5; D is unclear. V lost 1 base, J lost 2 bases, and 9 bases lay in between. This CDR3 contains 14 residues. Per germline, CDR1 SGHRS and CDR2 YFSETQ. The chain's CDR3 is CASSLFETQETQYF. DNA of the CDR3: TGCGCCAGCAGCTTGTTCGAGACTCAAGAGACCCAGTACTTC.

This chain links TRBV5-1 with TRBJ1-2; D unclear. Per germline, CDR1 SGHRS and CDR2 YFSETQ. This CDR3 is 13 amino acids long. Trimming pared 1 base from V and 3 bases from J, leaving 7 bases between. Here the CDR3 reads CASSLPGDYGYTF. Here the CDR3 DNA reads TGCGCCAGCAGCTTGCCCGGGGACTATGGCTACACCTTC.

The chain is built from TRBV6-1 and TRBJ2-3, with 7 nucleotides matching TRBD1. Germline assignment: CDR1 MNHNS and CDR2 SASEGT. The V and J ends lost 3 bases and 3 bases, in that order; junction bases with no gene match: 6. This CDR3 spans 15 amino acids. The CDR3 sequence is CASSEGQIETDTQYF. The CDR3 DNA is TGTGCCAGCAGTGAGGGACAGATCGAGACAGATACGCAGTATTTT.

The chain recombines TRBV19 with TRBJ2-1; D is ambiguous. From germline, CDR1 is LNHDA and CDR2 SQIVND (reference sequence). Trimming removed 5 bases from V and 2 bases from J, with 10 bases in between. This CDR3 has 14 amino acids. The DNA for the CDR3 is TGTGCCAGTAGTCTTCAGGATCCCTACAATGAGCAGTTCTTC. The encoded protein is CASSLQDPYNEQFF. Full variable domain (outside the CDR3, taken from reference TRBV19 and TRBJ2-1): DGGITQSPKYLFRKEGQNVTLSCEQNLNHDAMYWYRQDPGQGLRLIYYSQIVNDFQKGDIAEGYSVSREKKESFPLTVTSAQKNPTAFYLCASSLQDPYNEQFFGPGTRLTVL.

This chain links TRBV6-4 with TRBJ2-3; D possibly matches TRBD1 or TRBD2 (5 bases each). Trimming took 4 bases from V and 1 from J, leaving 12 bases between them. Germline assignment: CDR1 MRHNA and CDR2 SNTAGT. This CDR3 has 15 amino acids. In nucleotides, the CDR3 is TGTGCCAGCAGTGCCCGAGGGGAAGGCACAGATACGCAGTATTTT. Translation: CASSARGEGTDTQYF.

The chain combines TRBV11-2 with TRBJ2-1; D is possibly TRBD2 (5 bases). This CDR3 is built from 14 residues. Trimming took off 0 bases at V and 7 bases at J, with 10 bases between the two ends. Germline V CDR1 and CDR2: SGHAT, FQNNGV. CDR3 in amino acids: CASSLEASLNEQFF. DNA of the CDR3: TGTGCCAGCAGCTTAGAGGCTAGCTTGAATGAGCAGTTCTTC.

V usage is TRBV7-9 and J usage is TRBJ1-4; D might be TRBD1 (6 bases). The germline V and J ends were trimmed by 2 bases and 6 bases, with 13 bases remaining between them. This CDR3 is 15 amino acids long. The germline V gene encodes CDR1 SEHNR and CDR2 FQNEAQ (reference sequence). CDR3 bases: TGTGCCAGCAGCTTATGGGGGGCGGGGGATGAAAAACTGTTTTTT. Amino acid sequence: CASSLWGAGDEKLFF.

J is TRBJ2-7 and V is TRBV6-1; D is ambiguous. This CDR3 spans 13 amino acids. V lost 3 bases, J lost 3 bases, and 9 bases lay in between. The germline CDR1 and CDR2 sequences are MNHNS and SASEGT. The CDR3: CASSETLGYEQYF. The CDR3 coding sequence is TGTGCCAGCAGTGAGACTTTGGGCTACGAGCAGTACTTC.

This clone has a single count. DNA for the CDR3: TGTGCCAGCAGTGAGGCGGGACTCCTCCCCGGGGTTGAGCAGTTCTTC. Its translation: CASSEAGLLPGVEQFF. This chain connects TRBV2 to TRBJ2-1, with D possibly being TRBD2 (6 bases). The CDR3 has 16 amino acids. CDR1 and CDR2 (germline): SNHLY, FYNNEI. V was cut by 3 bases and J by 9 bases, with 21 bases left in between.

The chain carries TRBV24-1 and TRBJ2-1, with unresolved D. The CDR3 runs 11 residues. Trimming removed 5 bases from V and 8 bases from J, with 6 bases in between. Germline V gene lookup returns CDR1 KGHDR and CDR2 SFDVKD. The CDR3 DNA is TGTGCCACCAGTGCACAGTATGAGCAGTTCTTC. This translates into CATSAQYEQFF.

The chain recombines TRBV5-5 with TRBJ2-3, with 9 bases matching TRBD2. The CDR3 consists of 17 residues. V trimming: 0 bases; J trimming: 2 bases; junction bases outside the gene matches: 7. In germline, CDR1 is SGHKS, CDR2 YYEKEE (reference sequence). In nucleotides, the CDR3 is TGTGCCAGCAGCTTGGTGCTAGCGGGACTTACCACAGATACGCAGTATTTT. It is translated as CASSLVLAGLTTDTQYF.

This chain connects TRBV29-1 to TRBJ2-1; TRBD1 might be the D (6 bases). From germline, CDR1 is SQVTM and CDR2 ANQGSEA. The ends were cut back, 6 bases at V and 3 bases at J, with 15 bases in the middle. The CDR3 contains 14 residues. The CDR3 DNA sequence: TGCAGCGTCCCACAGGGAAACGACTACAATGAGCAGTTCTTC. Amino acid sequence: CSVPQGNDYNEQFF.

The gene calls are TRBV28 and TRBJ1-4; D is ambiguous. Trimming took 7 bases from V and 2 from J, leaving 17 bases between them. The CDR3 is 16 amino acids. Per germline, CDR1 MDHEN and CDR2 SYDVKM. CDR3 region: CASKAYSVATNEKLFF. CDR3 nucleotides: TGTGCCAGCAAGGCCTACTCGGTAGCGACTAATGAAAAACTGTTTTTT.

J is TRBJ2-7 and V is TRBV27; 14 bases map to TRBD2. V dropped 3 bases and J dropped 7; count of bases not matched to a gene: 5. The CDR3 covers 15 residues. Germline values: CDR1 MNHEY, CDR2 SMNVEV (reference sequence). DNA of the CDR3: TGTGCCAGCAGTTTGGGGACTAGCGGGAGATGGGAGCAGTACTTC. It codes for CASSLGTSGRWEQYF.

The sample holds one count of this clone. The chain combines TRBV5-1 with TRBJ2-2, with 10 bases lining up with TRBD1. Germline CDR1 SGHRS, CDR2 YFSETQ. This CDR3 comprises 18 residues. Trimming removed 5 bases from V and 3 bases from J; junction bases left unmatched: 13. CDR3 sequence (DNA): TGCGCCAGCAGGCCTGACCGAGGGACAGGGGATCACACCGGGGAGCTGTTTTTT. Amino acid sequence: CASRPDRGTGDHTGELFF.

This clone appeared once. The chain couples TRBV11-2 to TRBJ2-1, with 8 bases that match TRBD2. The CDR3 extends over 16 amino acids. Germline CDR1 is SGHAT and CDR2 is FQNNGV. Germline trimming cut 1 base from V and 1 base from J; bases unmatched to any gene: 3. CDR3 DNA sequence: TGTGCCAGCAGCTTAGGGACGGGAGGGTCCTACAATGAGCAGTTCTTC. Its translation: CASSLGTGGSYNEQFF.

J is TRBJ1-6 and V is TRBV4-3; 7 nucleotides match TRBD1. This CDR3 has 17 amino acids. CDR1 and CDR2 from the germline V gene are LGHNA and YSLEER. V was pared by 0 bases and J by 4 bases, with 6 bases of the junction left unmatched. The CDR3 nucleotides read TGCGCCAGCAGCCAAGAAGACAGGGCCCAATATAATTCACCCCTCCACTTT. Translated, it gives CASSQEDRAQYNSPLHF.

The chain uses TRBV4-2 and TRBJ1-4, with D unresolved. The germline gives CDR1 LGHNA, CDR2 YNFKEQ. The CDR3 spans 16 residues. V was shortened by 1 base and J by 5 bases, with 14 bases between the two germline ends. The CDR3 is CASSQALQAGNEKLFF. CDR3 nucleotide sequence: TGTGCCAGCAGCCAAGCCCTCCAGGCGGGGAATGAAAAACTGTTTTTT.

Only one count was recorded for this clone. V and J are TRBV7-2 and TRBJ1-2, with TRBD1 identical over 8 bases. This CDR3 comprises 14 residues. Germline V gene data show CDR1 as SGHTA and CDR2 as FQGNSA. Germline trimming cut 5 bases from V and 5 bases from J; bases unmatched to any gene: 7. In DNA, the CDR3 is TGTGCCAGCAGCACAACCGGGACAGGTTATGGCTACACCTTC. This codes for CASSTTGTGYGYTF.

The chain uses TRBV28 and TRBJ2-3; TRBD2 matches at 8 bases. With V trimmed by 2 bases and J by 4 bases, 2 bases remained unmatched. The CDR3 extends over 14 amino acids. Per germline, CDR1 MDHEN and CDR2 SYDVKM. CDR3: CASSLAGGADTQYF. Here the CDR3 DNA reads TGTGCCAGCAGTTTAGCGGGAGGTGCAGATACGCAGTATTTT.